These 8 T cell receptor beta chains were all obtained from the same sample, sequenced in a study of T cell repertoires in cytomegalovirus infection. Their antigen targets remain unknown. Each CDR3 protein is one row after TCRdb ran MiXCR on the reads. The sample comprises 300,000 to 400,000 distinct CDR3 sequences, 20% to 30% of which are singletons, and less than 15% rests with the top ten. Sample: cultured PBMCs, taken from culture after CMV antigen stimulation. The receptors were gathered from a human donor in good health (CMV status not recorded). Some clones in this sample may be carry-over from other donors' samples.

This clonotype was seen repeatedly, ten times or more. The chain combines TRBV7-2 with TRBJ2-1, with D unresolved. CDR1 is SGHTA, CDR2 FQGNSA, per germline. This CDR3 comprises 11 residues. V lost 6 bases and J 8 bases, leaving 8 bases between the germline ends. CDR3 amino acids: CASSGRHEQFF. The CDR3 nucleotides read TGTGCCAGCAGTGGCCGGCATGAGCAGTTCTTC.

The chain recombines TRBV7-2 with TRBJ2-3; possibly TRBD1 for D (7 bases). In germline, CDR1 is SGHTA, CDR2 FQGNSA. The CDR3 has 15 amino acids. V dropped 5 bases and J dropped 1 base, with 13 bases sitting between them. CDR3 nucleotide sequence: TGTGCCAGCAGCCCTCAGGGGGGAGGCACAGATACGCAGTATTTT. This sequence encodes CASSPQGGGTDTQYF.

The chain has TRBV27 and TRBJ2-1; D is undetermined. Germline V lookup: CDR1 MNHEY, CDR2 SMNVEV (reference sequence). The CDR3 is made up of 13 amino acids. Trimming took off 5 bases at V and 14 bases at J, with 19 bases between the two ends. CDR3 sequence: CASSPTRTIWEFF. CDR3 nucleotides: TGTGCCAGCAGTCCAACCCGGACCATTTGGGAGTTCTTC.

At least ten counts were recorded for this clonotype. The chain uses TRBV7-2 and TRBJ2-1; D not certain. The germline CDR1 and CDR2 sequences are SGHTA and FQGNSA. V lost 2 bases, J lost 8 bases, and 10 bases lay in between. The length of the CDR3 is 13 residues. The CDR3 here is CASSLRSKDEQFF. In nucleotides, the CDR3 is TGTGCCAGCAGCTTAAGGTCAAAAGATGAGCAGTTCTTC.

CDR3 residues: CASSPGTSRAVDTQYF. As DNA, the CDR3 is TGCGCCAGCAGCCCGGGCACTAGCCGTGCTGTAGATACGCAGTATTTT. This chain joins TRBV5-1 and TRBJ2-3; tentatively, D is TRBD2 (6 bases). There are 16 residues in the CDR3. CDR1 and CDR2 from the germline V gene are SGHRS and YFSETQ. V was trimmed by 4 bases and J by 5 bases, leaving 20 bases between them.

There are many counts of this clonotype. The gene calls are TRBV7-2 and TRBJ1-5, with 9 bases lining up with TRBD1. Trimming cost V 2 bases and J 3 bases; bases outside gene matches: 5. This CDR3 spans 16 amino acids. Germline V gene sequence: CDR1 SGHTA, CDR2 FQGNSA. The CDR3 DNA reads as TGTGCCAGCAGCTTACAGGGGACAGGGTACAATCAGCCCCAGCATTTT. This codes for CASSLQGTGYNQPQHF.

The rearrangement links TRBV18 to TRBJ2-1; 9 nucleotides match TRBD2. This CDR3 comprises 17 residues. Per germline, CDR1 KGHSH and CDR2 LQKENI. The junction had 10 bases not matched to a gene; V was cut back by 2 bases and J by 5 bases. The CDR3 DNA follows: TGTGCCAGCTCACCAATTGTTAGCGGGAGTCTCAACAATGAGCAGTTCTTC. Its translation is CASSPIVSGSLNNEQFF.

CDR3 sequence: CAISEVGSSYNEQFF. As DNA, the CDR3 is TGTGCCATCAGTGAGGTTGGGAGCTCCTACAATGAGCAGTTCTTC. The chain has TRBV10-3 and TRBJ2-1, with a weak D call TRBD2 (5 bases). V shed 2 bases and J shed 0 bases, with 8 bases lying between them. The CDR3 spans 15 residues. CDR1 and CDR2 from the germline V gene are ENHRY and SYGVKD.